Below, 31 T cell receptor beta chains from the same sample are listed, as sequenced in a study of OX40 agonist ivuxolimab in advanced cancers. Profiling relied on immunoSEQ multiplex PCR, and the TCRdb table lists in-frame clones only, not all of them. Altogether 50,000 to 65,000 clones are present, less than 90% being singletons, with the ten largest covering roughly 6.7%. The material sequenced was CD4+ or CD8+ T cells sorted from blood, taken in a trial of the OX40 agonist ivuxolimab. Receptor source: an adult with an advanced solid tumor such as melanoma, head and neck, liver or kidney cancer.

In nucleotides, the CDR3 is TGCGCCAGCAGCCTCATACAGGGTGTTAGAGCCTACGAGCAGTACTTC. Translating it yields CASSLIQGVRAYEQYF. The chain carries TRBV4-1 and TRBJ2-7, with D possibly TRBD1 on 6 matching bases. CDR1 is MGHRA and CDR2 is YSYEKL in the germline V gene. The CDR3 extends over 16 amino acids. Trimming shortened V by 4 bases and J by 2 bases, and 18 bases separated the two germline ends.

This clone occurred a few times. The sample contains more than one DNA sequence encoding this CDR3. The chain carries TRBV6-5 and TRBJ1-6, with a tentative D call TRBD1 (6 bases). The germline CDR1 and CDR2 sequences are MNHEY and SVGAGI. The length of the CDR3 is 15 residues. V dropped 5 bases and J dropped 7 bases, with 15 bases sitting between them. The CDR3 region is CASSRGQISNSPLHF. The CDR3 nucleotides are TGTGCCAGCAGTCGCGGACAGATTTCGAATTCACCCCTCCACTTT.

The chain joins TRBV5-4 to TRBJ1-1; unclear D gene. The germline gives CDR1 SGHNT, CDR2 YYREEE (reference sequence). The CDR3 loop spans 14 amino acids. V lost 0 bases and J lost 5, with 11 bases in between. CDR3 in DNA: TGTGCCAGCAGCTTGGCGCAAACCGGGACTGAAGCTTTCTTT. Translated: CASSLAQTGTEAFF.

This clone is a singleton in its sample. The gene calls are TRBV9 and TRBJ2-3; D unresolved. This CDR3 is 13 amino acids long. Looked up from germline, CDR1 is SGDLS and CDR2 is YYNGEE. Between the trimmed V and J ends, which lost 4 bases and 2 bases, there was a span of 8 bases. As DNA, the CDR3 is TGTGCCAGCAGCCTAAGTAACACAGATACGCAGTATTTT. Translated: CASSLSNTDTQYF. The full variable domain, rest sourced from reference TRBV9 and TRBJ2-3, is DSGVTQTPKHLITATGQRVTLRCSPRSGDLSVYWYQQSLDQGLQFLIQYYNGEERAKGNILERFSAQQFPDLHSELNLSSLELGDSALYFCASSLSNTDTQYFGPGTRLTVL.

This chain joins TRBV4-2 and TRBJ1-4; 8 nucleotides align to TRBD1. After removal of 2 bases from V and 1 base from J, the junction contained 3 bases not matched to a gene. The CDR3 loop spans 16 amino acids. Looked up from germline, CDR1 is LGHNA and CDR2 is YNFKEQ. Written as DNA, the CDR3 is TGTGCCAGCAGCCAAAGAGACAGGGGAACTAATGAAAAACTGTTTTTT. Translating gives CASSQRDRGTNEKLFF.

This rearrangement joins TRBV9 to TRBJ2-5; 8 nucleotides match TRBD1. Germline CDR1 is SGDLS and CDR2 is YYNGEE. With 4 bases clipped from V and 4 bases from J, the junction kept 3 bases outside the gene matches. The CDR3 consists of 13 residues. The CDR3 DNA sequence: TGTGCCAGCAGCCAGGGGGCCGCAGAGACCCAGTACTTC. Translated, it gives CASSQGAAETQYF.

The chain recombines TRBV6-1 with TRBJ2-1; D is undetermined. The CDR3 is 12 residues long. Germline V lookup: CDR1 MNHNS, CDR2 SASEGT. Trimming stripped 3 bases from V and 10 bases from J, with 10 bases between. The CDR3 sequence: CASSDYQSEQFF. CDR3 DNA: TGTGCCAGCAGTGACTACCAAAGCGAGCAGTTCTTC.

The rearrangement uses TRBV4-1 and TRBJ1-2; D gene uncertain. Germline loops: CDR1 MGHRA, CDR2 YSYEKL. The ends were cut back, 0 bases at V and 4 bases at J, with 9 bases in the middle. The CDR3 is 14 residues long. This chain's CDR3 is CASSQDDVLYGYTF. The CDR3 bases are TGCGCCAGCAGCCAAGATGACGTCCTCTATGGCTACACCTTC.

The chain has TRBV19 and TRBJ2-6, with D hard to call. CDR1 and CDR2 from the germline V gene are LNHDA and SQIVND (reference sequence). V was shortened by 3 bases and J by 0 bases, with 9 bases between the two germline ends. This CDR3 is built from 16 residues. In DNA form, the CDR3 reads TGTGCCAGTAGTATCGGGCGGAGCTCTGGGGCCAACGTCCTGACTTTC. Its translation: CASSIGRSSGANVLTF.

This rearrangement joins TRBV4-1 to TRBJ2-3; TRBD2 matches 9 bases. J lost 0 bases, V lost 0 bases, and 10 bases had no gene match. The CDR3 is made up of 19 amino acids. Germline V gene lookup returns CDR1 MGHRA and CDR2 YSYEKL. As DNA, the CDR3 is TGCGCCAGCAGCCAAGATTTAGCGGGGGCCATTTTAAGCACAGATACGCAGTATTTT. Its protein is CASSQDLAGAILSTDTQYF.

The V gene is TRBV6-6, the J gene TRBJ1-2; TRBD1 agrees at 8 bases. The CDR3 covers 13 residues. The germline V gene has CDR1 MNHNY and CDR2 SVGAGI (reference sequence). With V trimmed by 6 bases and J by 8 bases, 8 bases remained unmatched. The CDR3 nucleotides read TGTGCCAGCAGAGGACCGGGACAGGAGGGCTACACCTTC. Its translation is CASRGPGQEGYTF.

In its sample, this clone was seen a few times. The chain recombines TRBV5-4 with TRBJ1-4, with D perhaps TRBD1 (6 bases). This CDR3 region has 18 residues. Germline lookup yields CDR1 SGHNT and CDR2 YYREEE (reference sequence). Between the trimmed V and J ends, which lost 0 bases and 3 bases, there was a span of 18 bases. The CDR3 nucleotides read TGTGCCAGCAGCTTGGAGCAGGGGCCCTTATCGGCTAATGAAAAACTGTTTTTT. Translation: CASSLEQGPLSANEKLFF.

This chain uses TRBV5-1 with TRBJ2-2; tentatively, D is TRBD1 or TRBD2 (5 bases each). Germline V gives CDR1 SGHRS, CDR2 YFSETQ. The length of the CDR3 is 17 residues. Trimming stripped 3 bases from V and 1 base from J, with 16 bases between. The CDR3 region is CASSSTGTAKNTGELFF. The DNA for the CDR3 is TGCGCCAGCAGCTCGACGGGGACCGCAAAGAACACCGGGGAGCTGTTTTTT.

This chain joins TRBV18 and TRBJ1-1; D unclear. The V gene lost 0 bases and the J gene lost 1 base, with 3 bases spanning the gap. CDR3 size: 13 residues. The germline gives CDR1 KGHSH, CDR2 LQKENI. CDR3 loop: CASSPPGNTEAFF. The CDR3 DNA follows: TGTGCCAGCTCACCACCAGGGAACACTGAAGCTTTCTTT. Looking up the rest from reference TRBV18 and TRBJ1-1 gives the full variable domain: NAGVMQNPRHLVRRRGQEARLRCSPMKGHSHVYWYRQLPEEGLKFMVYLQKENIIDESGMPKERFSAEFPKEGPSILRIQQVVRGDSAAYFCASSPPGNTEAFFGQGTRLTVV.

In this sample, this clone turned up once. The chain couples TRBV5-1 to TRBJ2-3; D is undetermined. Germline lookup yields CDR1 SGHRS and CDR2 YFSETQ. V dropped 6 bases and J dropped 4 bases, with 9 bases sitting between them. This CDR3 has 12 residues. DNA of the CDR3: TGCGCCAGCACTGAGCTCGCAGATACGCAGTATTTT. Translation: CASTELADTQYF.

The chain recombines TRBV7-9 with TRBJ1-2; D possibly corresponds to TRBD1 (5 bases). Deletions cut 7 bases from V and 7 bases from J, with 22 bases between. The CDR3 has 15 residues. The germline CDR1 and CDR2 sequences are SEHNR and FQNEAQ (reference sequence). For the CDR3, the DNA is TGTGCCAGCACCGGCCAGGGAACATTGTACTCTGGCTACACCTTC. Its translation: CASTGQGTLYSGYTF. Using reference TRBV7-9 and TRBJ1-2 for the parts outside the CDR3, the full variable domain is DTGVSQNPRHKITKRGQNVTFRCDPISEHNRLYWYRQTLGQGPEFLTYFQNEAQLEKSRLLSDRFSAERPKGSFSTLEIQRTEQGDSAMYLCASTGQGTLYSGYTFGSGTRLTVV.

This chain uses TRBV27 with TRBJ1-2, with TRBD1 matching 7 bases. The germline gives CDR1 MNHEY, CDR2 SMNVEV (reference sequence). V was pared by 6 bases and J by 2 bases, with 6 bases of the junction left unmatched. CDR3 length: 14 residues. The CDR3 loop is CASRSTGFNYGYTF. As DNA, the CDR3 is TGTGCCAGCAGGTCGACAGGGTTCAACTATGGCTACACCTTC.

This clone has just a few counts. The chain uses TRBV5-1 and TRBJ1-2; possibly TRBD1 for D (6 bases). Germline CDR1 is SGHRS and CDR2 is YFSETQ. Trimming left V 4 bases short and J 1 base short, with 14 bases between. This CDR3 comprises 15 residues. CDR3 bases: TGCGCCAGCAGCGCCGCAGGGGCTCGTAACTATGGCTACACCTTC. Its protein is CASSAAGARNYGYTF.

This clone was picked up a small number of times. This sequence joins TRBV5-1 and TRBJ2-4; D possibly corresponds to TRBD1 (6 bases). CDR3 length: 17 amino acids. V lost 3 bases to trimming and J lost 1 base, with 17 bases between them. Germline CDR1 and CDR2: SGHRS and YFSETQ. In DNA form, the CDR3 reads TGCGCCAGCAGCTCCAAGGACAGCCCTTGGGCCAAAAACATTCAGTACTTC. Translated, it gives CASSSKDSPWAKNIQYF.

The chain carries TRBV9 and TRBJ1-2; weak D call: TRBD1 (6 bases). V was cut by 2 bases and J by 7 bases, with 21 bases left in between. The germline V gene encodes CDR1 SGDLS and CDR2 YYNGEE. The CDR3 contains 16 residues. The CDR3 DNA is TGTGCCAGCAGCGTCACAACAGGGATCCTGCAGGTTGGCTACACCTTC. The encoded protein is CASSVTTGILQVGYTF.

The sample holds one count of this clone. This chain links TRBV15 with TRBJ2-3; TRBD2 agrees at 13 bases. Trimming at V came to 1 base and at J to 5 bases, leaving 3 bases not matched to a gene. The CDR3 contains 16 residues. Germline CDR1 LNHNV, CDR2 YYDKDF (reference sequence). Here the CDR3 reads CATSRVLAGGQDTQYF. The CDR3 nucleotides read TGTGCCACCAGCAGAGTACTAGCGGGGGGGCAAGATACGCAGTATTTT.

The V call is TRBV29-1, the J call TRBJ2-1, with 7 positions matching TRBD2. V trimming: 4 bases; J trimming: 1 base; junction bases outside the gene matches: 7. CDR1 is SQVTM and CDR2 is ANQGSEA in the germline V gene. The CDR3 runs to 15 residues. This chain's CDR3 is CSVVGGMGSYNEQFF. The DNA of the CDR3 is TGCAGCGTTGTCGGGGGGATGGGGTCCTACAATGAGCAGTTCTTC.

The CDR3 nucleotides are TGCGCCAGCAGTGATAGGGCTAGGGGTCAGCCCCAGCATTTT. This gives the protein CASSDRARGQPQHF. The chain links TRBV10-2 to TRBJ1-5, with D perhaps TRBD1 (5 bases). The CDR3 consists of 14 residues. The germline V gene encodes CDR1 WSHSY and CDR2 SAAADI. Trimming removed 3 bases at V and 6 bases at J, with 12 bases between.

The CDR3 reads CASSRDFQETQYF. The CDR3 nucleotides read TGTGCCAGCAGCAGGGACTTCCAAGAGACCCAGTACTTC. The V gene is TRBV7-7, the J gene TRBJ2-5; D possibly corresponds to TRBD2 (6 bases). The V gene's germline CDR1 is SSHAT and CDR2 FNYEAQ (reference sequence). The CDR3 is 13 amino acids. Trimming removed 5 bases at V and 1 base at J, with 8 bases between.

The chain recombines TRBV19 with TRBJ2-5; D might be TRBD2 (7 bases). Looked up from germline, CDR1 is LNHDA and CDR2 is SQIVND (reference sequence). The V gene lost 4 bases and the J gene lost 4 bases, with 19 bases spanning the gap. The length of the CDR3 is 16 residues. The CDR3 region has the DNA TGTGCCAGTAGTACCACCGGGGCGGGGGCAAGAGAGACCCAGTACTTC. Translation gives CASSTTGAGARETQYF.

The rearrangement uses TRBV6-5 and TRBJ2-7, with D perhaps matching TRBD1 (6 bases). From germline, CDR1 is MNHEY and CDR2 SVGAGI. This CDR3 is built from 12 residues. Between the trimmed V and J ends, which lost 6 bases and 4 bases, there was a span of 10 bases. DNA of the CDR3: TGTGCCAGCAGCCGCGACAGGTACGAGCAGTACTTC. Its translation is CASSRDRYEQYF.

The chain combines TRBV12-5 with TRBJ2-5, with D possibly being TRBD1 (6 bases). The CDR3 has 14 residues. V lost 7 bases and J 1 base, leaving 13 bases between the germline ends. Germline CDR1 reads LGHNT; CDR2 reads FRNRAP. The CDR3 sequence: CASAPGAFQETQYF. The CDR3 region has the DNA TGTGCTAGTGCCCCAGGGGCGTTCCAAGAGACCCAGTACTTC.

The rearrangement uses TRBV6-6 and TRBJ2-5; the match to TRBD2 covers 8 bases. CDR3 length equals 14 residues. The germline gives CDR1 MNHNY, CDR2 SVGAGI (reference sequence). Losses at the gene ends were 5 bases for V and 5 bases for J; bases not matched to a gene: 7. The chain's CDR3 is CASSLRGGGETQYF. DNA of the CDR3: TGTGCCAGCAGTCTCCGAGGCGGGGGGGAGACCCAGTACTTC.

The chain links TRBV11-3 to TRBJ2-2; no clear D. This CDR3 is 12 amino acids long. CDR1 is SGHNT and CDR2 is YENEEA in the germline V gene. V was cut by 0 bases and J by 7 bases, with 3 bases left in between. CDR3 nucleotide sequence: TGTGCCAGCAGCTTAGACGTCGGGGAGCTGTTTTTT. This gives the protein CASSLDVGELFF.

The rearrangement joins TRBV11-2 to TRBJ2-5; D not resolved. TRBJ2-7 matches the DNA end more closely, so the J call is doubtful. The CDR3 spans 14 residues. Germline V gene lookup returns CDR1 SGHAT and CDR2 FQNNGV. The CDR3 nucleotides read TGTGCCAGCAGCTTAAACCAGAACTCCTACGAGCAGTACTTC. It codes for CASSLNQNSYEQYF.

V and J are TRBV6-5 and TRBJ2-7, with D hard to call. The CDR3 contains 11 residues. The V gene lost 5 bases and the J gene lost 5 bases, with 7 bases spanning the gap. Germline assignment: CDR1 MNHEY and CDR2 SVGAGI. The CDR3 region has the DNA TGTGCCAGCAGTGACTTCGACGAGCAGTACTTC. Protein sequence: CASSDFDEQYF.